Below are 6 T cell receptor beta chains sequenced from a single sample in a study of Ad26.COV2.S vaccination and SARS-CoV-2 variants. Method: immunoSEQ multiplex PCR; TCRdb's copy keeps in-frame clones and lacks some. Among approximately 420,000 clones listed, roughly 90% were seen once. Indicated treatment: roughly 19 received Ad26.COV2.S at low or high dose, single or two shots; five or six received placebo; per-sample allocation not given. Sampling was done on day 63 after the first vaccine or placebo injection. Sample: peripheral blood, taken in a trial of Ad26.COV2.S vaccine versus placebo. The receptors were gathered from a person aged 18-60 years who received the Ad26.COV2.S COVID-19 vaccine or a placebo.

The rearrangement links TRBV2 to TRBJ2-2; 7 bases are shared with TRBD1. Germline CDR1 and CDR2: SNHLY and FYNNEI. The CDR3 runs to 12 residues. The V and J ends lost 8 bases and 7 bases, in that order; junction bases with no gene match: 4. For the CDR3, the DNA is TGTGCCAGCGGGACAGACGGCGGGGAGCTGTTTTTT. It is translated as CASGTDGGELFF.

V usage is TRBV30 and J usage is TRBJ1-1, with D unclear. With 0 bases removed from V and 1 base from J, the gap between germline ends came to 12 bases. Germline V gives CDR1 GTSNPN, CDR2 SVGIG (reference sequence). The CDR3 sequence is 15 residues long. The CDR3 nucleotides read TGTGCCTGGAGTGTATTTTATCCGGCGAACACTGAAGCTTTCTTT. Its protein product is CAWSVFYPANTEAFF.

This chain joins TRBV9 and TRBJ2-3; 14 bases agree with TRBD2. The CDR3 consists of 18 residues. The germline CDR1 and CDR2 sequences are SGDLS and YYNGEE. J was trimmed by 5 bases and V by 3 bases; bases with no gene match: 11. The CDR3, as DNA: TGTGCCAGCAGCGCCAAGGGACTAGCGGGGGCTTGGGGAGATACGCAGTATTTT. It is translated as CASSAKGLAGAWGDTQYF.

This clone was seen only once. This chain uses TRBV7-6 with TRBJ2-3, with 8 bases aligning to TRBD1. V lost 5 bases and J lost 0; bases outside the gene matches: 4. The CDR3 spans 15 residues. The germline V gene encodes CDR1 SGHVS and CDR2 FNYEAQ. The CDR3 protein is CASSHRTGSTDTQYF. The CDR3 nucleotides read TGTGCCAGCAGCCATAGGACAGGGAGCACAGATACGCAGTATTTT. The full variable domain, rest sourced from reference TRBV7-6 and TRBJ2-3, is GAGVSQSPRYKVTKRGQDVALRCDPISGHVSLYWYRQALGQGPEFLTYFNYEAQQDKSGLPNDRFSAERPEGSISTLTIQRTEQRDSAMYRCASSHRTGSTDTQYFGPGTRLTVL.

This rearrangement joins TRBV5-4 to TRBJ2-2; 9 nucleotides align to TRBD1. Germline-derived CDR1 and CDR2 are SGHNT and YYREEE (reference sequence). The CDR3 totals 15 residues. J lost 2 bases, V lost 4 bases, and 3 bases had no gene match. CDR3 residues: CASSRDRVNTGELFF. CDR3 coding DNA: TGTGCCAGCAGCCGGGACAGGGTCAACACCGGGGAGCTGTTTTTT. Looking up the rest from reference TRBV5-4 and TRBJ2-2 gives the full variable domain: ETGVTQSPTHLIKTRGQQVTLRCSSQSGHNTVSWYQQALGQGPQFIFQYYREEENGRGNFPPRFSGLQFPNYSSELNVNALELDDSALYLCASSRDRVNTGELFFGEGSRLTVL.

This clone occurred a few times. The chain joins TRBV30 to TRBJ1-1; 7 nucleotides match TRBD1. The CDR3 has 12 amino acids. CDR1 is GTSNPN and CDR2 is SVGIG in the germline V gene (reference sequence). J lost 4 bases, V lost 7 bases, and 6 bases had no gene match. The CDR3 loop is CASTRDSTEAFF. CDR3 nucleotide sequence: TGTGCCTCGACCCGGGACAGCACTGAAGCTTTCTTT.